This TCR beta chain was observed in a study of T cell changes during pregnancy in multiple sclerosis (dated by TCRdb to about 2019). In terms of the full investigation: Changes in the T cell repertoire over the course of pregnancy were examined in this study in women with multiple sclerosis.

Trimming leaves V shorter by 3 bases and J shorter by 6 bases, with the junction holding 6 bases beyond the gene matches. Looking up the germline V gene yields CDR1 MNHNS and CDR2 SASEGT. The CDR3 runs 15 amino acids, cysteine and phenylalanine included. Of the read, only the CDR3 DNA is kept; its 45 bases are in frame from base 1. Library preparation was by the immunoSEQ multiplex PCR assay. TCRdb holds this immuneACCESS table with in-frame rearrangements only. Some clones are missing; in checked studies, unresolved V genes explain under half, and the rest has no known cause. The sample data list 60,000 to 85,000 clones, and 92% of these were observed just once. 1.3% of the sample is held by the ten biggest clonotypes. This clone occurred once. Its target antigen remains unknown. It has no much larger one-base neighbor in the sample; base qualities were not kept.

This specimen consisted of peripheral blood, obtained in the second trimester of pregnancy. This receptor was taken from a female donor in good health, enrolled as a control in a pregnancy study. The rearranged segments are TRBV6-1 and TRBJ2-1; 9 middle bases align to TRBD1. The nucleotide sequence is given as TGTGCCAGCAGTGACAGGACAGGGGAGGGCAATGAGCAGTTCTTC. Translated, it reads CASSDRTGEGNEQFF.